The rows below give T cell receptor beta chains drawn from one sample of a study of CD8 T cells in Susac syndrome. TCRdb independently ran MiXCR on the immunoSEQ multiplex PCR reads; one entry per CDR3 protein. The table has about 210,000 distinct CDR3 sequences, roughly 92% seen once. Specimen: CD4+ T cells from PBMCs. The receptor source for this set is a human donor in good health. The conserved cysteine and the conserved F or W are not part of the CDR3 here. Each record gives: CDR3 protein, V gene, J gene.

cdr3_aa: ASSPLPQETQY
v_call: TRBV18
j_call: TRBJ2-5

cdr3_aa: SAHPLTGAKSEQY
v_call: TRBV20-1
j_call: TRBJ2-7

cdr3_aa: ASSLSGTPEAF
v_call: TRBV12-3/TRBV12-4
j_call: TRBJ1-1

cdr3_aa: ASSFHRGAGAF
v_call: TRBV12-3/TRBV12-4
j_call: TRBJ1-1

cdr3_aa: ASSLGGSSHEQF
v_call: TRBV7-2
j_call: TRBJ2-1

cdr3_aa: AGGGANSGELF
v_call: TRBV28
j_call: TRBJ2-2

cdr3_aa: ASRADTQY
v_call: TRBV7-9
j_call: TRBJ2-3

cdr3_aa: ATSDPGLKKQETQY
v_call: TRBV24-1
j_call: TRBJ2-5

cdr3_aa: SAGNFNEKLF
v_call: TRBV20-1
j_call: TRBJ1-4

cdr3_aa: SVEVTGETQY
v_call: TRBV29-1
j_call: TRBJ2-5

cdr3_aa: ASSLVPVTGELF
v_call: TRBV7-2
j_call: TRBJ2-2

cdr3_aa: ASSPPGTGGSEQF
v_call: TRBV7-2
j_call: TRBJ2-1

cdr3_aa: ASSLSTRGTEAF
v_call: TRBV28
j_call: TRBJ1-1

cdr3_aa: SARAISGGAYNEQF
v_call: TRBV20-1
j_call: TRBJ2-1